This entry concerns a single T cell receptor (beta chain). The data are from a study of early T cells in non-severe SARS-CoV-2 infection. The CDR3 has 14 residues. CDR1 SGHRS and CDR2 YFSETQ come from the germline V gene. Trimming shortened V by 5 bases and J by 2 bases, and 12 bases separated the two germline ends. Researchers tagged individual cDNA molecules with unique molecular identifiers. Via MiXCR, TCRdb re-called the 5' RACE reads, giving one row per CDR3 protein. The table lists about 64,000 distinct CDR3 sequences, 20% of them singletons. The sequencing used whole blood, collected at baseline. The J gene is TRBJ2-3, the V gene TRBV5-1; unclear D gene. The TCR was taken from an adult who was a healthcare worker with PCR-confirmed SARS-CoV-2 infection or an uninfected control (not recorded which). The CDR3 nucleotides are TGCGCCAGCAGAGTCGGGCAGGACACAGATACGCAGTATTTT. Translation gives CASRVGQDTDTQYF.